Listed below are T cell receptor beta chains from one sample, sequenced in a study of T cells in Graves' hyperthyroidism and ophthalmopathy. TCRdb ran MiXCR on the multiplex PCR reads and lists one entry per CDR3 protein. The sample carries some 360,000 distinct CDR3 sequences, approximately 15% recorded once. Sequenced material: blood. These receptors were collected from a woman between 55 and 75 years old with Graves' hyperthyroidism. The CDR3 runs from the conserved cysteine through the conserved F or W. The D gene is left open where the match is weak. The listing skips clone size in some rows; elsewhere it reads once, few, many or a size class.

v_call	clone_size	j_call	d_call	cdr3_aa	cdr3_nt
TRBV11-3	few	TRBJ1-6	-	CASSRRQMDSPLHF	TGTGCCAGCAGCCGGCGCCAAATGGATTCACCCCTCCACTTT
TRBV6-4	-	TRBJ2-4	-	CASSFYRSHKNIQYF	TGTGCCAGCAGTTTCTACCGTAGCCACAAAAACATTCAGTACTTC
TRBV29-1	-	TRBJ2-6	-	CSVEGSGSGANVLTF	TGCAGCGTTGAAGGGTCGGGGTCTGGGGCCAACGTCCTGACTTTC
TRBV11-2	many	TRBJ2-6	-	CASSSIRGAGANVLTF	TGTGCCAGCAGCTCCATTAGGGGCGCTGGGGCCAACGTCCTGACTTTC
TRBV19	-	TRBJ1-2	-	CASSPRGGGRYGYTF	TGTGCCAGTAGCCCCCGGGGGGGCGGACGATATGGCTACACCTTC
TRBV24-1	few	TRBJ1-2	-	CATSDFQGSGYTF	TGTGCCACCAGTGATTTTCAAGGGTCTGGCTACACCTTC
TRBV3-1	many	TRBJ2-5	TRBD1	CASSLRTGGSETQYF	TGTGCCAGCAGCCTTCGGACAGGGGGTAGCGAGACCCAGTACTTC
TRBV11-1	many	TRBJ2-2	-	CASSPGPQGTGELFF	TGTGCCAGCAGCCCAGGGCCCCAGGGAACCGGGGAGCTGTTTTTT
TRBV3-1	many	TRBJ2-3	-	CASSQGIGWSTDTQYF	TGTGCCAGCAGCCAAGGTATCGGGTGGAGCACAGATACGCAGTATTTT
TRBV30	many	TRBJ2-1	-	CAWSVKGAGYNEQFF	TGTGCCTGGAGTGTCAAGGGGGCGGGATACAATGAGCAGTTCTTC
TRBV27	many	TRBJ2-7	-	CASSPTLSYEQYF	TGTGCCAGCAGTCCGACTCTCTCCTACGAGCAGTACTTC
TRBV20-1	few	TRBJ1-5	-	CSGAQGLNQPQHF	TGCAGTGGGGCCCAGGGGCTCAATCAGCCCCAGCATTTT
TRBV5-1	many	TRBJ1-1	TRBD1	CASALQGQGVGTEAFF	TGCGCCAGCGCCCTGCAAGGACAGGGTGTGGGGACTGAAGCTTTCTTT
TRBV29-1	-	TRBJ2-1	TRBD2	CSVRSGTYNEQFF	TGCAGCGTACGTAGCGGGACCTACAATGAGCAGTTCTTC
TRBV6-1	many	TRBJ2-7	TRBD1	CASTLDRVVYERQYF	TGTGCCAGCACCCTGGACAGGGTTGTCTACGAGCGGCAGTACTTC
TRBV5-1	-	TRBJ2-5	-	CASSRGGTAQETQYF	TGCGCCAGCAGTCGGGGCGGGACAGCCCAAGAGACCCAGTACTTC
TRBV6-2/TRBV6-3	-	TRBJ2-5	TRBD2	CASSRLPGTSGSRETQYF	TGTGCCAGCAGTCGACTTCCCGGGACTAGCGGGAGTAGAGAGACCCAGTACTTC
TRBV11-3	many	TRBJ2-7	-	CASSSPGRTYEQYF	TGTGCCAGCAGCTCTCCTGGGCGGACCTACGAGCAGTACTTC
TRBV28	many	TRBJ2-7	-	CASRGGGSRYEQYF	TGTGCCAGCAGAGGGGGGGGGTCCCGCTACGAGCAGTACTTC
TRBV7-9	many	TRBJ2-7	-	CASSSSRDVYEQYF	TGTGCCAGCAGCTCTTCTCGGGACGTCTACGAGCAGTACTTC
TRBV11-3	-	TRBJ2-1	TRBD2	CASQDLAIGRAGYNEQFF	TGTGCCAGCCAGGACTTGGCTATTGGGAGGGCGGGTTACAATGAGCAGTTCTTC
TRBV6-1	-	TRBJ1-5	-	CASSQGGGNQPQHF	TGTGCCAGCAGCCAGGGTGGCGGCAATCAGCCCCAGCATTTT
TRBV15	many	TRBJ2-7	-	CATSPGLRYEQYF	TGTGCCACCAGCCCGGGACTCCGCTACGAGCAGTACTTC
TRBV12-3/TRBV12-4	many	TRBJ1-4	TRBD1	CASSRGQVNEKLFF	TGTGCCAGCAGTCGGGGACAGGTTAATGAAAAACTGTTTTTT
TRBV6-1	many	TRBJ2-5	TRBD2	CASRPTGTSVQETQYF	TGTGCCAGCAGGCCTACCGGGACTAGCGTCCAAGAGACCCAGTACTTC
TRBV7-6	-	TRBJ1-2	-	CASSLGSGSYGYTF	TGTGCCAGCAGCTTAGGCTCAGGGTCCTATGGCTACACCTTC
TRBV11-2	many	TRBJ2-1	-	CASSSGVPSYNEQFF	TGTGCCAGCAGCTCCGGGGTTCCCTCCTACAATGAGCAGTTCTTC
TRBV15	-	TRBJ2-5	TRBD1	CATSSPGGMETQYF	TGTGCCACCAGCAGCCCAGGGGGCATGGAGACCCAGTACTTC
TRBV6-6	-	TRBJ1-2	-	CASSYSPSGTQNYGYTF	TGTGCCAGCAGTTACTCCCCTTCCGGGACACAAAACTATGGCTACACCTTC
TRBV14	-	TRBJ1-1	TRBD1	CASSPRGPGEAFF	TGTGCCAGCAGCCCCAGGGGGCCGGGTGAAGCTTTCTTT
TRBV18	many	TRBJ1-6	-	CASSPERNSPLHF	TGTGCCAGCTCACCCGAGCGGAATTCACCCCTCCACTTT
TRBV27	-	TRBJ2-1	-	CASSPFGGYNEQFF	TGTGCCAGCAGTCCCTTTGGGGGGTACAATGAGCAGTTCTTC
TRBV6-1	few	TRBJ1-2	TRBD1	CASTLTGGEGYTF	TGTGCCAGCACTCTAACAGGGGGGGAAGGCTACACCTTC